Detailed here is one T cell receptor (beta chain). Trimming took off 0 bases at V and 1 base at J, with 12 bases between the two ends. The CDR3 spans 16 residues. Per the germline V gene, CDR1 is SGHAT and CDR2 is FQNNGV. The data derive from a study of shared clonotypes between healthy human individuals. In the authors' workflow: Junction-only sequences without quality scores were provided by ImmunoSEQ, so filtering was different. Libraries were prepared by immunoSEQ multiplex PCR; TCRdb keeps only in-frame clonotypes and omits some of them. V, J and clone size derive from that table, while D and trimming were established from the DNA sequence. The sample has about 2 million clones, around 95% seen once.

This rearrangement joins TRBV11-2 to TRBJ1-1; no clear D gene. The source material was naive CD4+ T cells sorted from blood. Subset defined: CD45RA+ positively selected. This sequence was found in a young man in good health. CDR3: CASSLEWIPENTEAFF. CDR3 DNA sequence: TGTGCCAGCAGCTTAGAATGGATCCCTGAGAACACTGAAGCTTTCTTT.